The rows below give T cell receptor beta chains drawn from one sample of a study of blood T cells in healthy people across ages. TCRdb used MiXCR to reprocess the 5' RACE reads, holding one entry per CDR3 protein. The sample contains approximately 1,100,000 distinct CDR3 sequences, 45% of which appear only once. Sequenced sample: blood. These receptors all come from a woman aged 55-75 years in good health. The CDR3 runs from the conserved cysteine through the conserved F or W. The order of the fields is clone size, CDR3 length, J gene, V gene, D gene, CDR3 DNA, CDR3 protein. D genes are given only for firm matches. Clone size is shown for a subset of rows, as once, few, many or a class of expanded clone.

clone_size: NA; cdr3_length: 15; j_call: TRBJ1-4; v_call: TRBV27; d_call: NA; cdr3_nt: TGTGCCAGCAGCTCAAAGGGATTTGGGCTTGAAAAACTGTTTTTT; cdr3_aa: CASSSKGFGLEKLFF
clone_size: NA; cdr3_length: 16; j_call: TRBJ2-1; v_call: TRBV28; d_call: TRBD2; cdr3_nt: TGTGCCAGCAGTCCCAGAAGCGGGGGGACCTACAATGAGCAGAACTTC; cdr3_aa: CASSPRSGGTYNEQNF
clone_size: few; cdr3_length: 14; j_call: TRBJ1-4; v_call: TRBV3-1; d_call: NA; cdr3_nt: TGTGCCAGCAGCCATAGCTCAACTAATGAAAAACTGTTTTTT; cdr3_aa: CASSHSSTNEKLFF
clone_size: NA; cdr3_length: 15; j_call: TRBJ2-2; v_call: TRBV27; d_call: NA; cdr3_nt: TGTGCCAGCAGGGGCAGGGGAGGGAACACCGGGGAGCTGTTTTTT; cdr3_aa: CASRGRGGNTGELFF
clone_size: few; cdr3_length: 16; j_call: TRBJ2-5; v_call: TRBV16; d_call: TRBD2; cdr3_nt: TGTGCCAGCAGCCAATCTGTAGCGGGAGGACAAGAGACCCAGTACTTC; cdr3_aa: CASSQSVAGGQETQYF
clone_size: NA; cdr3_length: 16; j_call: TRBJ2-1; v_call: TRBV20-1; d_call: NA; cdr3_nt: TGCAGTGCTAGAGATCTTCCGGAGCGATCCTACAATGAGCAGTTCTTC; cdr3_aa: CSARDLPERSYNEQFF
clone_size: NA; cdr3_length: 12; j_call: TRBJ2-7; v_call: TRBV10-3; d_call: NA; cdr3_nt: TGTGCCATTCAGGGCGGCTACAATGAGCAGTACTTC; cdr3_aa: CAIQGGYNEQYF
clone_size: NA; cdr3_length: 15; j_call: TRBJ2-4; v_call: TRBV2; d_call: NA; cdr3_nt: TGTGCCAGCAGTGAAGGGCTGAGGAGGGACCGTCCAGTGTACTTC; cdr3_aa: CASSEGLRRDRPVYF
clone_size: NA; cdr3_length: 13; j_call: TRBJ1-5; v_call: TRBV2; d_call: NA; cdr3_nt: TGTGCCAGCAGTATGGCAGACTATCAGCCCCAGCATTTT; cdr3_aa: CASSMADYQPQHF
clone_size: NA; cdr3_length: 15; j_call: TRBJ2-3; v_call: TRBV3-1; d_call: TRBD2; cdr3_nt: TGTGCCAGCAGCCTGCGGGCTAGCGGGTCAGATACGCAGTATTTT; cdr3_aa: CASSLRASGSDTQYF
clone_size: NA; cdr3_length: 15; j_call: TRBJ2-7; v_call: TRBV9; d_call: NA; cdr3_nt: TGTGCCAGCAGCATTAGGGGGGGATTGGACTACGAGCAGTACTTC; cdr3_aa: CASSIRGGLDYEQYF
clone_size: NA; cdr3_length: 13; j_call: TRBJ2-7; v_call: TRBV7-9; d_call: NA; cdr3_nt: TGTGCCAGCAGCTTAGCACAGGGAGACGAGCAGTACTTC; cdr3_aa: CASSLAQGDEQYF
clone_size: NA; cdr3_length: 17; j_call: TRBJ2-3; v_call: TRBV7-9; d_call: NA; cdr3_nt: TGTGCCAGCAGCTTATTTTCCGGTGGTACTAGCACAGATACGCAGTATTTT; cdr3_aa: CASSLFSGGTSTDTQYF
clone_size: NA; cdr3_length: 17; j_call: TRBJ2-5; v_call: TRBV7-8; d_call: TRBD2; cdr3_nt: TGTGCCAGCAGCTTAAGGGCCGGGACTAGCGGCGAAGAGACCCAGTACTTC; cdr3_aa: CASSLRAGTSGEETQYF
clone_size: few; cdr3_length: 12; j_call: TRBJ1-1; v_call: TRBV24-1; d_call: NA; cdr3_nt: TGTGCCACCAGTCCTCCGGGGACTGAAGCTTTCTTT; cdr3_aa: CATSPPGTEAFF
clone_size: few; cdr3_length: 16; j_call: TRBJ2-3; v_call: TRBV5-1; d_call: TRBD2; cdr3_nt: TGCGCCAGCAGCCACGGGACTAGCGTTAGCACAGATACGCAGTATTTT; cdr3_aa: CASSHGTSVSTDTQYF
clone_size: NA; cdr3_length: 14; j_call: TRBJ1-4; v_call: TRBV10-3; d_call: TRBD1; cdr3_nt: TGTGCCATCGGGCAGGGGGCAACTAATGAAAAACTGTTTTTT; cdr3_aa: CAIGQGATNEKLFF
clone_size: NA; cdr3_length: 13; j_call: TRBJ1-2; v_call: TRBV2; d_call: NA; cdr3_nt: TGTGCCAGCAGTAACTCAAGAAACTATGGCTACACCTTC; cdr3_aa: CASSNSRNYGYTF